This record concerns one TCR beta chain sequence. Its target is not known. The entry originates in a study of cytomegalovirus exposure and HLA in healthy donors. Overall study findings and caveats: A link between a missense DCLRE1C variant and TCR beta V- and J-gene trimming emerged from a later analysis. Usually a TCR sequence was rare, but some public TCRs were found in many donors. DRB1 had the most TCR associations and HLA-C the fewest, a later analysis found, with rates varying by HLA locus. TRBV6-2, TRBV6-3 and some other V segments were excluded as indistinguishable.

The CDR3 spans 11 residues. Per germline, CDR1 SGHAT and CDR2 FQDESV (reference sequence). V was shortened by 3 bases and J by 9 bases, with 8 bases between the two germline ends. It was with 60 Vbeta and 13 Jbeta primers that the PCR ran. TCRdb's table, derived via immunoSEQ multiplex PCR, lists solely in-frame clones and lacks some. The sample includes around 220,000 clones, roughly 79% of them seen just once. Sequenced sample: PBMCs. The receptor was derived from a man aged 18 to 30 in good health and CMV-seronegative. The V call is TRBV11-1, the J call TRBJ1-1; D may be TRBD1 (6 bases). The CDR3 region has the DNA TGTGCCAGCAGCTTGGGGGCCCAAGCTTTCTTT. It codes for CASSLGAQAFF.